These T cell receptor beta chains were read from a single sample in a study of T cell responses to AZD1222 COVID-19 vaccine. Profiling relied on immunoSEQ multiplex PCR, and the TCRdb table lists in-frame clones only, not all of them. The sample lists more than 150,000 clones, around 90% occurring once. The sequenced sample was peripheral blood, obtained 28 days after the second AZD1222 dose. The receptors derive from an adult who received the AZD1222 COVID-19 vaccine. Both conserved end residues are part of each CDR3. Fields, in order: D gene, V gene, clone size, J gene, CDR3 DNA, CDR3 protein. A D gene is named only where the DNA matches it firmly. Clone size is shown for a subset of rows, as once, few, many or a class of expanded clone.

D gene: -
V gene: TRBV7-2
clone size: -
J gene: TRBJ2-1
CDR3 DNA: TGTGCCAGCAGCCCCGGCAGGGGCAGTTACAATGAGCAGTTCTTC
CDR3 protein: CASSPGRGSYNEQFF

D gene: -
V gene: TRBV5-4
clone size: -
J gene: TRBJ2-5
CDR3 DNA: TGTGCCAGCAGCTTAAGGGGCCCTCAAGAGACCCAGTACTTC
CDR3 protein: CASSLRGPQETQYF

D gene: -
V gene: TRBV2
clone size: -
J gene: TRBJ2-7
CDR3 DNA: TGTGCCAGCAGCCCCTCGGCGGGGAGCTCCTACGAGCAGTACTTC
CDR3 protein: CASSPSAGSSYEQYF

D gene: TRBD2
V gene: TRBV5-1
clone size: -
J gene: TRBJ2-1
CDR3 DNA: TGCGCCAGCAGCCCCGGCCCTAGCGGTACCTCCTCCTACAATGAGCAGTTCTTC
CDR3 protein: CASSPGPSGTSSYNEQFF

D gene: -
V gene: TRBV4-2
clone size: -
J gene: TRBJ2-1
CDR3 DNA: TGTGCCAGCAGCTCGGATGAGCAGTTCTTC
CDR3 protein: CASSSDEQFF

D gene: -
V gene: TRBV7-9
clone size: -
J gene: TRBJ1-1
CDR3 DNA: TGTGCCAGCAGCCGTCCTCACCAAGGGGAAACTGAAGCTTTCTTT
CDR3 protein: CASSRPHQGETEAFF

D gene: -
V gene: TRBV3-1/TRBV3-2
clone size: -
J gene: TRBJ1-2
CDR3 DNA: TGTGCCAGCAGCCAAGATTCTGGCTTCTATGGCTACACCTTC
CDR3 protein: CASSQDSGFYGYTF

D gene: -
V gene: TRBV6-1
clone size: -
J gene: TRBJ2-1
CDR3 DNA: TGTGCCAGCAGTCCCGGACAGCAGCGAGGCAATGAGCAGTTCTTC
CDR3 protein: CASSPGQQRGNEQFF

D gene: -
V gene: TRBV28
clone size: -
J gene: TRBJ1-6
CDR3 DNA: TGTGCCAGCAGTTTCCGACACAAGAATTCACCCCTCCACTTT
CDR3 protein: CASSFRHKNSPLHF

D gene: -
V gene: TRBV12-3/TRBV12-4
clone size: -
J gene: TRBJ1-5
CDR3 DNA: TGTGCCAGCCTTGGGGGGTTACATCAGCCCCAGCATTTT
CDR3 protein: CASLGGLHQPQHF

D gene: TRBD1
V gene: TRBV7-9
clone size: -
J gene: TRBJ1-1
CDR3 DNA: TGTGCCAGCAGCCCGGTGACAGGGGCGGCGGACACTGAAGCTTTCTTT
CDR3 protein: CASSPVTGAADTEAFF

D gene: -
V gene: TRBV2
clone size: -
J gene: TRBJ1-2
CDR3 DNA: TGTGCCAGCGGAGTGGATAGGGGTGAAGGCTACACCTTC
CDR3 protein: CASGVDRGEGYTF

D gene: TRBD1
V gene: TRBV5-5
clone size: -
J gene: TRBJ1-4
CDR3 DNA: TGTGCCAGCAGCTCATGGACAGGGATACAGTTTTTT
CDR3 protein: CASSSWTGIQFF

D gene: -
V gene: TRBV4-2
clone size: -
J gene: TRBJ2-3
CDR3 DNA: TGTGCCAGCAGCCAAGAGGGGTTTTCAGATACGCAGTATTTT
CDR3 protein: CASSQEGFSDTQYF

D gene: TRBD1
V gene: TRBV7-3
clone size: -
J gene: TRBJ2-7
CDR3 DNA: TGTGCCAGCAGCTTAGGGCCGGGACAGACCTACGAGCAGTACTTC
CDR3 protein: CASSLGPGQTYEQYF

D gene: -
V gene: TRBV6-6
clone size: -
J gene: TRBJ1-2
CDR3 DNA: TGTGCCAGCAGTTCAAGGACAGCCGGTGGCTACACCTTC
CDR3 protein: CASSSRTAGGYTF

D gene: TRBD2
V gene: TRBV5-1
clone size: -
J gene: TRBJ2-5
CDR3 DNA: TGCGCCAGCAGCCCCCCGGGACTAGCGGTTAAAGAGACCCAGTACTTC
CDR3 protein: CASSPPGLAVKETQYF

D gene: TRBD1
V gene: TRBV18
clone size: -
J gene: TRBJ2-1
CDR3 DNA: TGTGCCAGCTCGGCCGGGACAGACTCCTACAATGAGCAGTTCTTC
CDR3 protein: CASSAGTDSYNEQFF

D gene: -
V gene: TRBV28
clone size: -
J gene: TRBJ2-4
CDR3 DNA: TGTGCCAGCGTTAAAGGGCACCTCGACAAAAACATTCAGTACTTC
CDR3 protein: CASVKGHLDKNIQYF

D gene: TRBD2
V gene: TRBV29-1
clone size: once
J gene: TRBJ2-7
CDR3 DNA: TGCAGCGTTGATTCGGCGGGGGTGCAGTACTTC
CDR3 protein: CSVDSAGVQYF

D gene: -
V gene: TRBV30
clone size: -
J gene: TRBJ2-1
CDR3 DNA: TGTGCCTGGAGTGTACGGGGCCCGAGAGGGAATGAGCAGTTCTTC
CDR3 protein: CAWSVRGPRGNEQFF

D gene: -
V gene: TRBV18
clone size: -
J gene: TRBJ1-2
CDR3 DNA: TGTGCCAGCTCACCACCTTCGCCCGGGACCCACAACTATGGCTACACCTTC
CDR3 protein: CASSPPSPGTHNYGYTF

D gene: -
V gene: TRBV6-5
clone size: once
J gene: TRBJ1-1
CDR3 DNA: TGTGCCAGCAACACACAGGGCGGTGAAGCTTTCTTT
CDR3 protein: CASNTQGGEAFF

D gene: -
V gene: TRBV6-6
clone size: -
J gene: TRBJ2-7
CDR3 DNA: TGTGCCAGCAACCACGGGACTTTCCGGTACGAGCAGTACTTC
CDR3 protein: CASNHGTFRYEQYF

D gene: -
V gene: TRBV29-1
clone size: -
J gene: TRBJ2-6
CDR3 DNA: TGCAGCGTTGAACTGGGGGCCGGCTCTGGGGCCAACGTCCTGACTTTC
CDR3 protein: CSVELGAGSGANVLTF

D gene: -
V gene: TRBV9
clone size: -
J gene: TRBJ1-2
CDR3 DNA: TGTGCCAGCAGCGTAGATGGCACCCACTATGGCTACACCTTC
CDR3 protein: CASSVDGTHYGYTF

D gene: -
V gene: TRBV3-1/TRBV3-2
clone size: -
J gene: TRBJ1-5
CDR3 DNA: TGTGCCAGCAGCCTTACGGGGGGCAGGACCAATCAGCCCCAGCATTTT
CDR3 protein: CASSLTGGRTNQPQHF

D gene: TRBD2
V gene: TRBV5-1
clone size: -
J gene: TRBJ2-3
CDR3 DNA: TGCGCCAGCAGCTCCGGAGGTAGCGGGGCAATCACAGATACGCAGTATTTT
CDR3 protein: CASSSGGSGAITDTQYF

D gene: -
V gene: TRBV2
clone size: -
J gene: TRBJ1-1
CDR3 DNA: TGTGCCAGCAATCCCGTTATTAACACTGAAGCTTTCTTT
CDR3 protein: CASNPVINTEAFF

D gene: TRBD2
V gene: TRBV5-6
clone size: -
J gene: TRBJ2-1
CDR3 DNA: TGTGCCAGCAGCTTGGGAGGGACTAGCGGGAGATACAATGAGCAGTTCTTC
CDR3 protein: CASSLGGTSGRYNEQFF

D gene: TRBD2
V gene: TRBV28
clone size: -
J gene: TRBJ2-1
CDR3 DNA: TGTGCCAGCAGTACCGGGACTAGCGGTTACAATGAGCAGTTCTTC
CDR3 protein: CASSTGTSGYNEQFF

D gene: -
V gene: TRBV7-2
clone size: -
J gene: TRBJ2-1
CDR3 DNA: TGTGCCAGCAGCTCCGGCCGGCAAACGAATGAGCAGTTCTTC
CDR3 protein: CASSSGRQTNEQFF

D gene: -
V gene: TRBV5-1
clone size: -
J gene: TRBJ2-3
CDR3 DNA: TGCGCCAGCAGCTTTGGGGGATCGGGGGAGGCAGATACGCAGTATTTT
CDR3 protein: CASSFGGSGEADTQYF